This is a list of T cell receptor beta chains from one sample in a study of somatic mutations in cytotoxic T cells in rheumatoid arthritis. Clones were read by immunoSEQ multiplex PCR, and TCRdb kept only the in-frame ones, dropping some. Among 20,000 to 25,000 clones listed, roughly 80% were seen once. Sequencing was done on a sample of CD8+ T cells sorted from blood. The source is an adult with rheumatoid arthritis. Each CDR3 is given with its conserved first and last residue. A D gene is named only where the DNA matches it firmly. The size of a clone is reported for some rows only, either as once, few or many, or as a class for expanded clones.

v_gene	j_gene	d_gene	abundance	CDR3nt	CDR3aa
TRBV19	TRBJ1-5	NA	NA	TGTGCCAGTACCCCGGCGGGCAATCAGCCCCAGCATTTT	CASTPAGNQPQHF
TRBV18	TRBJ2-5	TRBD2	NA	TGTGCCAGCTCACCTAGTATCTTACGGGGGGACCAAGAGACCCAGTACTTC	CASSPSILRGDQETQYF
TRBV2	TRBJ2-7	NA	NA	TGTGCCAGCAGTGAACAGGTACCGGCTTTGGAGCAGTACTTC	CASSEQVPALEQYF
TRBV4-1	TRBJ1-1	NA	NA	TGCGCCAGCAGCCAAGTAGGCGAGACTGAAGCTTTCTTT	CASSQVGETEAFF
TRBV13	TRBJ1-1	NA	NA	TGTGCCAGCAGCCGGCGGAACACTGAAGCTTTCTTT	CASSRRNTEAFF
TRBV2	TRBJ1-1	NA	NA	TGTGCCAGCAGTGAAAGTGGAGGGACTGAAGCTTTCTTT	CASSESGGTEAFF
TRBV6-5	TRBJ1-2	NA	NA	TGTGCCAGCAGGCAACAGGGTTCCGGCTACACCTTC	CASRQQGSGYTF
TRBV9	TRBJ2-7	TRBD2	NA	TGTGCCAGCAGCGTAGGGTGGCGGGGGAGCTCCTACGAGCAGTACTTC	CASSVGWRGSSYEQYF
TRBV2	TRBJ2-3	TRBD2	once	TGTGCCAGCAGTGGCGTAGCGGGGGGTGCAGATACGCAGTATTTT	CASSGVAGGADTQYF
TRBV5-1	TRBJ2-6	TRBD1	NA	TGCGCCAGCAGCAACAGGGGCTCTGGGGCCAACGTCCTGACTTTC	CASSNRGSGANVLTF
TRBV9	TRBJ1-2	NA	NA	TGTGCCAGCAGCGTGACCGAGACATATGGCTACACCTTC	CASSVTETYGYTF
TRBV5-6	TRBJ2-1	NA	NA	TGTGCCAGCAGCTTCGGGACTGGGAATGAGCAGTTCTTC	CASSFGTGNEQFF
TRBV6-6	TRBJ1-2	NA	few	TGTGCCAGCAGTTACTCCGACACCTTCTATGGCTACACCTTC	CASSYSDTFYGYTF